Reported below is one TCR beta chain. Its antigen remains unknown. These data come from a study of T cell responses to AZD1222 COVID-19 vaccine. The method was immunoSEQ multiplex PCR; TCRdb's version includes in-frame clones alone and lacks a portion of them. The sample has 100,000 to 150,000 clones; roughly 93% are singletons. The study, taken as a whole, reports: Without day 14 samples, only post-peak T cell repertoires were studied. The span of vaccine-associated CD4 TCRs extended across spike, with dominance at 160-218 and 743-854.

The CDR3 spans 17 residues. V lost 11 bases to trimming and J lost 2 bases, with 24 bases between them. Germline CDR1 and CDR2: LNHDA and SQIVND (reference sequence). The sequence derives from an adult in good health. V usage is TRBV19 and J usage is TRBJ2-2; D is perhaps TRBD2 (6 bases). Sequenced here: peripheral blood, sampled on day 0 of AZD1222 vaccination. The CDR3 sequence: CAPVGVGGVLNTGELFF. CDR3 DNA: TGTGCCCCAGTGGGGGTCGGCGGGGTATTAAACACCGGGGAGCTGTTTTTT.